This TCR beta chain was captured in a study of shared clonotypes between healthy human individuals. Across the whole study: Every donor yielded three CD4 naive, three CD4 memory, two CD8 naive and one CD8 memory plate. General study findings and limits: As a rule, naive subsets had a larger estimated richness than memory subsets.

The CDR3 covers 14 residues. From germline, CDR1 is MGHDK and CDR2 SYGVNS. V was pared by 1 base and J by 11 bases, with 14 bases between. Genomic DNA of every subset was divided equally among multiple immunoSEQ plates. Per the authors' pipeline: Filtering of immunoSEQ junctional sequences could not match full-length read filtering. Repertoires were generated with immunoSEQ multiplex PCR, while TCRdb's copy carries only in-frame clones and drops some. V, J and clone size are taken as reported in that table, and D and trimming were inferred from the DNA itself. Of roughly 2.6 million clones listed, roughly 92% are singletons. Worth noting for this clone: Its cognate antigen is unknown.

This receptor was obtained from a man in his late teens or twenties in good health. The V gene is TRBV25-1, the J gene TRBJ1-4; D is unresolved. The sequenced sample was naive CD4+ T cells sorted from blood. The sample's subset: CD45RA+ positively selected. The CDR3 bases are TGTGCCAGCAGTGAATCGGGAGAGGGAAGGAAACTGTTTTTT. It translates to CASSESGEGRKLFF.